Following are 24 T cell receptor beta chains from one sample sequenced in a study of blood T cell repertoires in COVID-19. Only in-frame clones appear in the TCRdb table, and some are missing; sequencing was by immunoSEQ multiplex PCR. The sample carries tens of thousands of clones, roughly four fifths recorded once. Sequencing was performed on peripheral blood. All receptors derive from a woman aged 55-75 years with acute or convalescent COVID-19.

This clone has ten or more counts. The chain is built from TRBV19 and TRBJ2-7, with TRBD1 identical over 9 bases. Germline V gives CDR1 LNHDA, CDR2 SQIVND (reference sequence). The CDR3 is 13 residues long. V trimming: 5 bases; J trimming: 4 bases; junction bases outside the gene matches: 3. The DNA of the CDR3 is TGTGCCAGTAGTTCGACAGGGGGGTACGAGCAGTACTTC. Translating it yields CASSSTGGYEQYF.

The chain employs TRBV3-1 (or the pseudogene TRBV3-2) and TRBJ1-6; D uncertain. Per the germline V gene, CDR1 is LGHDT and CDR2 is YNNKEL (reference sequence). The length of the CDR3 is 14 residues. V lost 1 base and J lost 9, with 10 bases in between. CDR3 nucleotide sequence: TGTGCCAGCAGCCAAGTAGCTGGTGGTTCACCCCTCCACTTT. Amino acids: CASSQVAGGSPLHF.

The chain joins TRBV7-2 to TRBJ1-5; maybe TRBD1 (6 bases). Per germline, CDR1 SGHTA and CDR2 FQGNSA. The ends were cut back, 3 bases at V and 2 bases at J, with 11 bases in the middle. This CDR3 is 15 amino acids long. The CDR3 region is CASSLGGGRNQPQHF. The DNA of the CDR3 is TGTGCCAGCAGCTTGGGGGGGGGCCGCAATCAGCCCCAGCATTTT.

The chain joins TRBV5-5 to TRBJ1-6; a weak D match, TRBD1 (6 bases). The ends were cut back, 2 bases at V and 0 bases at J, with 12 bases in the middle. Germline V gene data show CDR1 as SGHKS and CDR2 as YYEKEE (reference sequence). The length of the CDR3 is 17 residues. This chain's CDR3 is CASSFVQGTSYNSPLHF. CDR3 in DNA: TGTGCCAGCAGCTTCGTACAGGGCACCTCCTATAATTCACCCCTCCACTTT.

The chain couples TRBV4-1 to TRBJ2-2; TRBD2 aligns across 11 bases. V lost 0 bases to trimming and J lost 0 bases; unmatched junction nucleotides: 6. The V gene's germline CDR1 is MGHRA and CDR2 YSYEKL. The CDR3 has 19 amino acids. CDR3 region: CASSQDSSSGRSNTGELFF. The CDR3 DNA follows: TGCGCCAGCAGCCAAGATTCGTCTAGCGGGAGGTCGAACACCGGGGAGCTGTTTTTT.

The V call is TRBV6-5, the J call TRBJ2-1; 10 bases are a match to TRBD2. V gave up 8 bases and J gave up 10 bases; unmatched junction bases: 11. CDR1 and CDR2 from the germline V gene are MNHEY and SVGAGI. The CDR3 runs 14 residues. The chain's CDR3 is CASRKASGSWEQFF. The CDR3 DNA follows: TGTGCCAGCCGAAAGGCTAGCGGGAGTTGGGAGCAGTTCTTC.

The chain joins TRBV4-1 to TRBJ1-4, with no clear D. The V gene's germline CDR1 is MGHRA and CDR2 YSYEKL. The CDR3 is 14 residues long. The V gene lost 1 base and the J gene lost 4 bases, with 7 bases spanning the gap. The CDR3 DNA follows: TGCGCCAGCAGCCAAGCAGGAGGTAATGAAAAACTGTTTTTT. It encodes CASSQAGGNEKLFF.

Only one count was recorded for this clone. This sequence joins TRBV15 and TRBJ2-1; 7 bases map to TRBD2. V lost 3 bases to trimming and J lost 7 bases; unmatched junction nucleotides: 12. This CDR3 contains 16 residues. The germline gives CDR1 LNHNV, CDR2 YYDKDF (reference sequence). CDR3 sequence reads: CATSRKSGKLINEQFF. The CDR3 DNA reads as TGTGCCACCAGCAGGAAGAGCGGGAAACTGATTAATGAGCAGTTCTTC.

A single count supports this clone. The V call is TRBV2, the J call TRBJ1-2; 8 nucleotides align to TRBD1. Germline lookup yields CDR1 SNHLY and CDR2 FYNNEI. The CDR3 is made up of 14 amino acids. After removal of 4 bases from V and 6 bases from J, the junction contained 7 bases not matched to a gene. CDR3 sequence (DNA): TGTGCCAGCAGTGTAGGACAGGGCTTCGATGGCTACACCTTC. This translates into CASSVGQGFDGYTF. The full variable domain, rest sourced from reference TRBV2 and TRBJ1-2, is EPEVTQTPSHQVTQMGQEVILRCVPISNHLYFYWYRQILGQKVEFLVSFYNNEISEKSEIFDDQFSVERPDGSNFTLKIRSTKLEDSAMYFCASSVGQGFDGYTFGSGTRLTVV.

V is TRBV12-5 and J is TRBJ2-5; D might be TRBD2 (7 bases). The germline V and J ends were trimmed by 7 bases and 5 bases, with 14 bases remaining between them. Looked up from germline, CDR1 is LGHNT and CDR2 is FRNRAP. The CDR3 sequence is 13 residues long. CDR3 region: CASALGGLETQYF. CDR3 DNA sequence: TGTGCTAGTGCCCTGGGGGGGCTGGAGACCCAGTACTTC. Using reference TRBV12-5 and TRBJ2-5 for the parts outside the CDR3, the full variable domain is DARVTQTPRHKVTEMGQEVTMRCQPILGHNTVFWYRQTMMQGLELLAYFRNRAPLDDSGMPKDRFSAEMPDATLATLKIQPSEPRDSAVYFCASALGGLETQYFGPGTRLLVL.

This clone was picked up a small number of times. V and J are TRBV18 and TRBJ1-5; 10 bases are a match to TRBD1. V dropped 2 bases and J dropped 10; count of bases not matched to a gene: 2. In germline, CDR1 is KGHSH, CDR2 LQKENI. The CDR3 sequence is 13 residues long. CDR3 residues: CASSPGQGVPQHF. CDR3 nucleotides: TGTGCCAGCTCACCAGGACAGGGGGTACCCCAGCATTTT. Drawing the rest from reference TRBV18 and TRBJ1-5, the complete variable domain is NAGVMQNPRHLVRRRGQEARLRCSPMKGHSHVYWYRQLPEEGLKFMVYLQKENIIDESGMPKERFSAEFPKEGPSILRIQQVVRGDSAAYFCASSPGQGVPQHFGDGTRLSIL.

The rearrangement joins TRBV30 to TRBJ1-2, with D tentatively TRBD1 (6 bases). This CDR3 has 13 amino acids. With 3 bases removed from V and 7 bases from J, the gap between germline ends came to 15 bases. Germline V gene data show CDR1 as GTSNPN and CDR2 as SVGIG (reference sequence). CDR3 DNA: TGTGCCTGGAGGCCACAGGGTACGAGTGGCTACACCTTC. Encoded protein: CAWRPQGTSGYTF.

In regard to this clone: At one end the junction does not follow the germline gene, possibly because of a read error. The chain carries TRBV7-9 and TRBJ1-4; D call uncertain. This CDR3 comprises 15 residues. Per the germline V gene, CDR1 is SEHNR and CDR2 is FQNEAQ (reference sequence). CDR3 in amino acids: CASSLAEVRMKKLFF. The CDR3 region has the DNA TGTGCCAGCAGCCTAGCAGAGGTCAGAATGAAAAAACTGTTTTTT.

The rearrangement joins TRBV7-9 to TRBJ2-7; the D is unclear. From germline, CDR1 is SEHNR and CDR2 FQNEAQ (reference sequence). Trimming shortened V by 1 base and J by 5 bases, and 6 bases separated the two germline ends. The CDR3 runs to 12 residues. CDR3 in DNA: TGTGCCAGCAGCTTAGGTAGCAACGAGCAGTACTTC. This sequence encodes CASSLGSNEQYF.

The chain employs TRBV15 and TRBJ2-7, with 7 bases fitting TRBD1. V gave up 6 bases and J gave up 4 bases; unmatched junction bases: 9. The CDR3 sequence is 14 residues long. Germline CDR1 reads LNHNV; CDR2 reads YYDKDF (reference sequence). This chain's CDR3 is CATSLRQGGYEQYF. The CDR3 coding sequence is TGTGCCACCAGTCTTAGACAGGGTGGTTACGAGCAGTACTTC.

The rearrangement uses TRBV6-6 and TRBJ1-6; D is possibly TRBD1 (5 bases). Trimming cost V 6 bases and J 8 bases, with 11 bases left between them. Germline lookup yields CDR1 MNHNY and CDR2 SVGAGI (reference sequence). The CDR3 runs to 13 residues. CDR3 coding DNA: TGTGCCAGCAGCCCGTCCAGGGATTCACCCCTCCACTTT. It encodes CASSPSRDSPLHF.

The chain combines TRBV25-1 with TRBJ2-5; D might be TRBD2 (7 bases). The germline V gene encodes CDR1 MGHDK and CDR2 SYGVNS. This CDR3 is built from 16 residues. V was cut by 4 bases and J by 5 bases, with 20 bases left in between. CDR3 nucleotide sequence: TGTGCCAGCAGTGTCATTGGCGGGGGCCCCTCCGAGACCCAGTACTTC. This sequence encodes CASSVIGGGPSETQYF. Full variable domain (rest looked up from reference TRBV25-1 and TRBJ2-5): EADIYQTPRYLVIGTGKKITLECSQTMGHDKMYWYQQDPGMELHLIHYSYGVNSTEKGDLSSESTVSRIRTEHFPLTLESARPSHTSQYLCASSVIGGGPSETQYFGPGTRLLVL.

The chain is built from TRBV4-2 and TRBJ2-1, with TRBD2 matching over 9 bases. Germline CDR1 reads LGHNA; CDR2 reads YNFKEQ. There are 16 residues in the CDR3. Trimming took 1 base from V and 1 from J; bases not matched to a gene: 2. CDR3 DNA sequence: TGTGCCAGCAGCCAAGGAGCGGGGGGTTCCTACAATGAGCAGTTCTTC. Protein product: CASSQGAGGSYNEQFF.

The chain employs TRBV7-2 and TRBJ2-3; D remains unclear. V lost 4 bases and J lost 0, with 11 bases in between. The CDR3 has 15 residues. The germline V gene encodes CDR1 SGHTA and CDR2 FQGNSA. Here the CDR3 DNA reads TGTGCCAGCAGCTCGCAGTCGACTAGCACAGATACGCAGTATTTT. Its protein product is CASSSQSTSTDTQYF.

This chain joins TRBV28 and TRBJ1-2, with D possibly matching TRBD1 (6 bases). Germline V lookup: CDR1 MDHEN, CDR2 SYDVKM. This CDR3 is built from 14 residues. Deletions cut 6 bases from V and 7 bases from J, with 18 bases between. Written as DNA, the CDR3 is TGTGCCAGCAGGGGGGGCGGGGGTGCTGGTGGCTACACCTTC. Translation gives CASRGGGGAGGYTF.

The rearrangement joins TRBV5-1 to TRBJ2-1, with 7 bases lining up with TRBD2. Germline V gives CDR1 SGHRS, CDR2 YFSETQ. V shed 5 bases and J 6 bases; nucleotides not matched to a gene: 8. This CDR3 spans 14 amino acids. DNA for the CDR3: TGCGCCAGCAGTTTTCAGACTAGCTCCAATGAGCAGTTCTTC. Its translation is CASSFQTSSNEQFF.

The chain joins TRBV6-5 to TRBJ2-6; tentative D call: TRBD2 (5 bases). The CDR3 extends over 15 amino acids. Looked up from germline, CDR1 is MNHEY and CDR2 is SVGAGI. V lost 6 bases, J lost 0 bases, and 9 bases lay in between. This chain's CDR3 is CASRAGGSGANVLTF. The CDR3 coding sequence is TGTGCCAGCAGAGCCGGAGGCTCTGGGGCCAACGTCCTGACTTTC.

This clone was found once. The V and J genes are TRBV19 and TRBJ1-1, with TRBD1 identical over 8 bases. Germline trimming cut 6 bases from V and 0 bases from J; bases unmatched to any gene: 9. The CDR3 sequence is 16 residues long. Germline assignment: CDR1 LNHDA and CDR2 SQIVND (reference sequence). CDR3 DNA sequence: TGTGCCAGTAGGTCTGGACAGGGCTCCATGAACACTGAAGCTTTCTTT. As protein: CASRSGQGSMNTEAFF.

The CDR3 here is CASRITGNYGYTF. The CDR3 region has the DNA TGTGCCAGCAGAATAACAGGGAACTATGGCTACACCTTC. V is TRBV28 and J is TRBJ1-2; maybe TRBD1 (6 bases). The CDR3 contains 13 residues. Germline loops: CDR1 MDHEN, CDR2 SYDVKM. Trimming left V 6 bases short and J 2 bases short, with 10 bases between.